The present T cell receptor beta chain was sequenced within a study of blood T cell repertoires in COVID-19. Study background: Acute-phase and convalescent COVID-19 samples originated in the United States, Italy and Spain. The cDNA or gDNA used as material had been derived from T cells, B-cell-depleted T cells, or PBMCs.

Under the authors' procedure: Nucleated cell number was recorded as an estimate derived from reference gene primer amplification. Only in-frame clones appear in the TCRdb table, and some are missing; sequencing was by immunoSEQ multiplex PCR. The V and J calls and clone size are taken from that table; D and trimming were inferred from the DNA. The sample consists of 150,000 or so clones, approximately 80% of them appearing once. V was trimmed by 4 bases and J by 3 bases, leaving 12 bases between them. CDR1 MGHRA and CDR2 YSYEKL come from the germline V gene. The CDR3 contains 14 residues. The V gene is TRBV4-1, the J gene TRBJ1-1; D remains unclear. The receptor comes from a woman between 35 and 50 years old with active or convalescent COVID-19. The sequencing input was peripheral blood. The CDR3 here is CASSPERSYTEAFF. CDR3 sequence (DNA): TGCGCCAGCAGCCCGGAGAGAAGTTACACTGAAGCTTTCTTT.